This TCR beta chain appears in the sequencing data of a study of regulatory T cells in long-lasting Graves disease. Between the trimmed V and J ends, which lost 3 bases and 5 bases, there was a span of 14 bases. Germline V lookup: CDR1 DFQATT, CDR2 SNEGSKA (reference sequence). CDR3 length: 15 residues. This clonotype appeared a few times. Time point in this sample: newly diagnosed GD, antithyroid drugs for less than 3 months. PBMCs were the source of the RNA used for TCR sequencing. Arm-PCR with iRepertoire HTBI primers amplified the CDR3 regions for these TCR beta libraries. TCRdb used MiXCR to reprocess the multiplex PCR reads, holding one entry per CDR3 protein. This repertoire shows 250,000 to 300,000 distinct CDR3 sequences, 15% to 20% found once; its top ten account for 12% to 15%. The same sample was also used in a study of T cells in Graves' hyperthyroidism and ophthalmopathy.

The specimen was peripheral blood mononuclear cells (PBMCs), collected at new diagnosis, from a patient treated with antithyroid drugs. This TCR derives from a woman in her twenties or thirties with Graves disease. The V and J genes are TRBV20-1 and TRBJ1-6; D is possibly TRBD1 (5 bases). Here the CDR3 reads CSARAGLSNNSPLHF. The CDR3 coding sequence is TGCAGTGCTAGGGCAGGGTTGTCAAATAATTCACCCCTCCACTTT.